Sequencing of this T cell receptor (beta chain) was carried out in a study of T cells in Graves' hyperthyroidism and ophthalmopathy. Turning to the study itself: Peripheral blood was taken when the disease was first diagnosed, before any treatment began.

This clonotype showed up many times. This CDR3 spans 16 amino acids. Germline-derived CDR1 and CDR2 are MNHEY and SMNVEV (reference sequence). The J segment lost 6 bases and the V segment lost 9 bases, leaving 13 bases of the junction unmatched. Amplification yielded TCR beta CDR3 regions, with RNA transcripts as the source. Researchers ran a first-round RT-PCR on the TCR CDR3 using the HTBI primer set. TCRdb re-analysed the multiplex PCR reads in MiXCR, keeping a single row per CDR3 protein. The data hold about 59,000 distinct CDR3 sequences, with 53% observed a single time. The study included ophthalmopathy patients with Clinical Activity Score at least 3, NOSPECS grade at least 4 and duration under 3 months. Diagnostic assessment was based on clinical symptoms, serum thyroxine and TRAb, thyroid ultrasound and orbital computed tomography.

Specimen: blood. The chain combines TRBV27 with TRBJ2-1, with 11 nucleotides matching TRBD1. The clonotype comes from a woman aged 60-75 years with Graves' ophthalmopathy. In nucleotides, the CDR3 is TGTGCCAGTCGCTTAGGGAGGACAGGGGGCCTCAATGAGCAGTTCTTC. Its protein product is CASRLGRTGGLNEQFF.